This T cell receptor beta chain was identified in a study of identifying expanded T cells in peripheral blood. Study findings and constraints: Across healthy donors, higher total template counts meant significantly greater roughly two-week count variance. Over two and four weeks, about 15 and 18 clones changed, versus around 1.3 between replicates.

A word on this clone: Its matching antigen is unknown.

During the collection period, no donor immune events like infections were recorded. CDR1 MNHEY and CDR2 SVGAGI come from the germline V gene. Trimming removed 6 bases from V and 2 bases from J, with 12 bases in between. The CDR3 consists of 14 residues. Some clones are missing from TCRdb's copy, which holds only in-frame ones; the method was immunoSEQ multiplex PCR. The sample lists fewer than 85,000 clones, 84% occurring once. The sequenced material came from blood. The chain carries TRBV6-5 and TRBJ2-3; tentative D call: TRBD2 (6 bases). The receptor's source is a person aged 18 to 75 in good health. CDR3 nucleotide sequence: TGTGCCAGCAGATCGGGACTCAACACAGATACGCAGTATTTT. Protein: CASRSGLNTDTQYF.